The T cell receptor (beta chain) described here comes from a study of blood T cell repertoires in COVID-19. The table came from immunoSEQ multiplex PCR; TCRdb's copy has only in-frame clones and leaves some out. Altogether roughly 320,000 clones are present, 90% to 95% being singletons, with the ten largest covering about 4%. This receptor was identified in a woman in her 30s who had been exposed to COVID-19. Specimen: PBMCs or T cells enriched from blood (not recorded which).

The CDR3 sequence: CASSSDRAREQYF. The CDR3 DNA follows: TGTGCCAGCAGTTCGGACAGGGCAAGGGAGCAGTACTTC. The chain is built from TRBV5-8 and TRBJ2-7; 8 bases align to TRBD1. Germline V gene sequence: CDR1 SGHTS, CDR2 YDEGEE. The CDR3 consists of 13 residues. The V gene end was trimmed by 5 bases and the J gene end by 7 bases; junction bases not matched to a gene: 8.